This T cell receptor (beta chain) emerged from a study of cytomegalovirus exposure and HLA in healthy donors. Germline V lookup: CDR1 SGHRS, CDR2 YFSETQ. Trimming cost V 4 bases and J 5 bases, with 16 bases left between them. The CDR3 is made up of 14 amino acids. This clone was detected a few times. Researchers ran the PCR with 60 Vbeta and 13 Jbeta primers. Profiled with immunoSEQ multiplex PCR; TCRdb holds only in-frame clones, not every one. The sample includes 210,000 or so clones, about 80% of them seen just once. The V gene is TRBV5-1, the J gene TRBJ2-7; D may be TRBD2 (7 bases). This TCR came from a woman between 35 and 50 years old in good health and CMV-seronegative. The sequencing sample was made of PBMCs. The CDR3 here is CASSVWSGGHEQYF. The CDR3 DNA follows: TGCGCCAGCAGCGTATGGTCGGGGGGCCACGAGCAGTACTTC.